The rows below give T cell receptor beta chains drawn from one sample of a study of T cells in localized non-small cell lung cancer. Data came from immunoSEQ multiplex PCR; TCRdb stores just in-frame clones and leaves some out. The data contain roughly 67,000 clones, roughly four fifths of them singletons. The sequenced sample was peripheral blood, obtained before any cancer treatment. These receptors all come from a female donor at least 60 years old with stage I lung adenocarcinoma. CDR3s include the opening cysteine and the closing phenylalanine or tryptophan. D genes are given only for firm matches. Clone sizes are given selectively: once, few, many, or a class where the clone is expanded.

length: 15; V: TRBV7-9; J: TRBJ1-3; D: .; size: .; CDR3: CASSLVLGSGNTIYF; DNA: TGTGCCAGCAGCTTAGTGTTGGGCTCTGGAAACACCATATATTTT
length: 14; V: TRBV5-1; J: TRBJ2-5; D: TRBD2; size: .; CDR3: CASSLRTSGETQYF; DNA: TGCGCCAGCAGCCTCCGGACTAGCGGAGAGACCCAGTACTTC
length: 13; V: TRBV9; J: TRBJ1-1; D: .; size: .; CDR3: CASSANMNTEAFF; DNA: TGTGCCAGCAGCGCGAACATGAACACTGAAGCTTTCTTT
length: 15; V: TRBV6-1; J: TRBJ1-2; D: .; size: .; CDR3: CASRGGQATYYGYTF; DNA: TGTGCCAGCAGGGGGGGGCAGGCTACATACTATGGCTACACCTTC
length: 14; V: TRBV7-9; J: TRBJ2-1; D: .; size: .; CDR3: CASSLAAGINEQFF; DNA: TGTGCCAGCAGCTTAGCGGCGGGGATCAATGAGCAGTTCTTC
length: 17; V: TRBV4-1; J: TRBJ2-3; D: TRBD2; size: .; CDR3: CASSQVFGGANTDTQYF; DNA: TGCGCCAGCAGCCAAGTTTTCGGGGGGGCCAACACAGATACGCAGTATTTT
length: 15; V: TRBV2; J: TRBJ2-2; D: .; size: once; CDR3: CASTPDSTDTGELFF; DNA: TGTGCCAGCACCCCGGACAGTACGGACACCGGGGAGCTGTTTTTT
length: 17; V: TRBV5-5; J: TRBJ2-3; D: .; size: .; CDR3: CASSLFRGADNTDTQYF; DNA: TGTGCCAGCAGCTTGTTCCGTGGGGCAGACAACACAGATACGCAGTATTTT
length: 15; V: TRBV6-1; J: TRBJ2-5; D: TRBD1; size: .; CDR3: CASSRRQGWKETQYF; DNA: TGTGCCAGCAGTCGGCGACAGGGGTGGAAAGAGACCCAGTACTTC
length: 14; V: TRBV5-6; J: TRBJ1-2; D: TRBD1; size: .; CDR3: CASKGDRKNYGYTF; DNA: TGTGCCAGTAAAGGGGACAGGAAGAACTATGGCTACACCTTC
length: 15; V: TRBV2; J: TRBJ1-2; D: .; size: few; CDR3: CASSEGGSRVYGYTF; DNA: TGTGCCAGCAGTGAGGGGGGGAGTAGAGTCTATGGCTACACCTTC
length: 14; V: TRBV5-6; J: TRBJ1-2; D: .; size: once; CDR3: CASSSGQRGRGYTF; DNA: TGTGCCAGCAGCAGTGGCCAACGAGGCCGTGGCTACACCTTC
length: 12; V: TRBV6-1; J: TRBJ2-1; D: .; size: .; CDR3: CASSELALGGIF; DNA: TGTGCCAGCAGTGAATTGGCGCTAGGGGGAATCTTC
length: 13; V: TRBV30; J: TRBJ2-7; D: .; size: .; CDR3: CAWTPEPRREQYF; DNA: TGTGCCTGGACACCGGAACCCCGTCGCGAGCAGTACTTC
length: 15; V: TRBV5-1; J: TRBJ1-1; D: .; size: .; CDR3: CASSPGGWGNTEAFF; DNA: TGCGCCAGCAGCCCCGGCGGGTGGGGGAACACTGAAGCTTTCTTT
length: 17; V: TRBV19; J: TRBJ2-4; D: TRBD1; size: once; CDR3: CASSPRGQVIAKNIQYF; DNA: TGTGCCAGTAGTCCTAGGGGACAGGTGATAGCCAAAAACATTCAGTACTTC
length: 12; V: TRBV7-6; J: TRBJ1-2; D: .; size: .; CDR3: CASSPLDYGYTF; DNA: TGTGCCAGCAGCCCGCTTGACTATGGCTACACCTTC
length: 14; V: TRBV6-5; J: TRBJ1-1; D: .; size: .; CDR3: CASSFRGRNTEAFF; DNA: TGTGCCAGCAGTTTCCGAGGACGGAACACTGAAGCTTTCTTT
length: 14; V: TRBV27; J: TRBJ2-3; D: .; size: once; CDR3: CASSLSGGADTQYF; DNA: TGTGCCAGCAGTTTATCGGGGGGCGCAGATACGCAGTATTTT
length: 16; V: TRBV7-9; J: TRBJ1-2; D: .; size: few; CDR3: CASSPNAAKGVFGYTF; DNA: TGTGCCAGCAGCCCCAACGCTGCCAAGGGTGTCTTTGGCTACACCTTC
length: 15; V: TRBV18; J: TRBJ1-3; D: .; size: .; CDR3: CASSQGLSSGNTIYF; DNA: TGTGCCAGCTCTCAAGGACTGAGCTCTGGAAACACCATATATTTT
length: 18; V: TRBV23-1; J: TRBJ2-1; D: TRBD1; size: few; CDR3: CASSGPGQGAGVGNEQFF; DNA: TGCGCCAGCAGTGGACCGGGACAGGGCGCGGGGGTCGGCAATGAGCAGTTCTTC
length: 13; V: TRBV4-1; J: TRBJ2-7; D: .; size: .; CDR3: CASSQDEPGRQYF; DNA: TGCGCCAGCAGCCAAGATGAGCCAGGCCGGCAGTACTTC
length: 15; V: TRBV5-5; J: TRBJ2-7; D: .; size: once; CDR3: CASSSATGSSYEQYF; DNA: TGTGCCAGCAGCTCTGCGACGGGAAGCTCCTACGAGCAGTACTTC
length: 14; V: TRBV18; J: TRBJ1-1; D: TRBD1; size: .; CDR3: CASSPGQGIPEAFF; DNA: TGTGCCAGCTCACCGGGACAGGGGATTCCTGAAGCTTTCTTT
length: 17; V: TRBV5-1; J: TRBJ2-1; D: .; size: .; CDR3: CASSLDGQGSSYNEQFF; DNA: TGCGCCAGCAGCTTGGACGGGCAGGGTTCCTCCTACAATGAGCAGTTCTTC
length: 14; V: TRBV28; J: TRBJ1-2; D: TRBD1; size: few; CDR3: CASSSRGRGSGYTF; DNA: TGTGCCAGCAGTTCCAGGGGGCGAGGATCTGGCTACACCTTC
length: 14; V: TRBV6-6; J: TRBJ1-6; D: .; size: .; CDR3: CASSYQVYNSPLHF; DNA: TGTGCCAGCAGTTATCAGGTCTATAATTCACCCCTCCACTTT
length: 11; V: TRBV7-9; J: TRBJ1-2; D: .; size: .; CDR3: CASSPGVGFTF; DNA: TGTGCCAGCAGCCCCGGGGTAGGGTTCACCTTC
length: 15; V: TRBV4-2; J: TRBJ2-5; D: .; size: .; CDR3: CASSQDLGDKETQYF; DNA: TGTGCCAGCAGCCAAGATTTGGGGGACAAAGAGACCCAGTACTTC
length: 15; V: TRBV5-1; J: TRBJ2-2; D: TRBD1; size: few; CDR3: CASSFGDRDTGELFF; DNA: TGCGCCAGCAGCTTTGGGGACAGAGACACCGGGGAGCTGTTTTTT
length: 15; V: TRBV18; J: TRBJ1-1; D: TRBD1; size: .; CDR3: CASSPLGTGGYEAFF; DNA: TGTGCCAGCTCACCATTGGGGACAGGGGGTTATGAAGCTTTCTTT
length: 15; V: TRBV7-3; J: TRBJ1-1; D: TRBD1; size: .; CDR3: CASSPGQGRATEAFF; DNA: TGTGCCAGCAGCCCGGGACAGGGGAGGGCCACTGAAGCTTTCTTT
length: 14; V: TRBV11-2; J: TRBJ1-1; D: .; size: .; CDR3: CASSPRRSSTEAFF; DNA: TGTGCCAGCAGCCCACGTCGGTCGAGCACTGAAGCTTTCTTT
length: 14; V: TRBV25-1; J: TRBJ2-7; D: TRBD2; size: .; CDR3: CASRGAGGSYEQYF; DNA: TGTGCCAGCCGGGGGGCGGGAGGCTCCTACGAGCAGTACTTC
length: 14; V: TRBV5-8; J: TRBJ1-5; D: .; size: .; CDR3: CASSLADSNQPQHF; DNA: TGTGCCAGCAGCTTGGCCGATAGCAATCAGCCCCAGCATTTT
length: 13; V: TRBV11-2; J: TRBJ1-2; D: .; size: .; CDR3: CASSLQGHYGYTF; DNA: TGTGCCAGCAGCTTACAGGGGCACTATGGCTACACCTTC
length: 15; V: TRBV4-1; J: TRBJ2-3; D: .; size: .; CDR3: CASSQEGWSTDTQYF; DNA: TGCGCCAGCAGCCAAGAAGGGTGGAGCACAGATACGCAGTATTTT
length: 16; V: TRBV4-2; J: TRBJ2-5; D: TRBD2; size: .; CDR3: CASSQEGLAVDETQYF; DNA: TGTGCCAGCAGCCAAGAAGGACTAGCGGTTGATGAGACCCAGTACTTC
length: 16; V: TRBV4-2; J: TRBJ2-1; D: .; size: once; CDR3: CASSQGGTSIRHEQFF; DNA: TGTGCCAGCAGCCAAGGAGGGACTTCGATCCGCCATGAGCAGTTCTTC
length: 16; V: TRBV21-1; J: TRBJ1-4; D: .; size: .; CDR3: CASSNRDRGSGEKLFF; DNA: TGTGCCAGCAGCAACCGGGACAGGGGGTCGGGTGAAAAACTGTTTTTT
length: 15; V: TRBV6-5; J: TRBJ2-1; D: TRBD1; size: .; CDR3: CASSYPTGEQNEQFF; DNA: TGTGCCAGCAGTTACCCGACAGGGGAGCAAAATGAGCAGTTCTTC
length: 15; V: TRBV18; J: TRBJ1-3; D: .; size: .; CDR3: CASSTGLTEGNTIYF; DNA: TGTGCCAGCTCGACGGGACTCACAGAGGGAAACACCATATATTTT
length: 14; V: TRBV6-5; J: TRBJ1-2; D: .; size: once; CDR3: CASSLSIGLYGYTF; DNA: TGTGCCAGCAGTTTGTCGATCGGGCTCTATGGCTACACCTTC
length: 11; V: TRBV5-1; J: TRBJ2-3; D: .; size: .; CDR3: CASSLVDTQYF; DNA: TGCGCCAGCAGTTTAGTGGATACGCAGTATTTT
length: 15; V: TRBV11-2; J: TRBJ2-5; D: .; size: .; CDR3: CASSSKAAQQETQYF; DNA: TGTGCCAGCAGCTCGAAGGCGGCGCAGCAAGAGACCCAGTACTTC
length: 16; V: TRBV5-1; J: TRBJ2-5; D: TRBD2; size: .; CDR3: CASSSGSGRAEETQYF; DNA: TGCGCCAGCAGCTCGGGTAGCGGGAGGGCAGAAGAGACCCAGTACTTC
length: 13; V: TRBV29-1; J: TRBJ2-1; D: .; size: .; CDR3: CSVDIGGRDEQFF; DNA: TGCAGCGTTGACATCGGGGGGCGGGATGAGCAGTTCTTC
length: 13; V: TRBV15; J: TRBJ1-4; D: .; size: .; CDR3: CATSRDDLGKLFF; DNA: TGTGCCACCAGCAGAGATGACCTGGGAAAACTGTTTTTT
length: 17; V: TRBV5-1; J: TRBJ2-2; D: TRBD2; size: .; CDR3: CASSGGTSGRNTGELFF; DNA: TGCGCCAGCAGCGGGGGGACTAGCGGGCGGAACACCGGGGAGCTGTTTTTT
length: 17; V: TRBV12-5; J: TRBJ2-5; D: TRBD2; size: .; CDR3: CASGLAGLAGRQETQYF; DNA: TGTGCTAGTGGTTTGGCCGGACTAGCGGGTCGGCAAGAGACCCAGTACTTC
length: 15; V: TRBV13; J: TRBJ2-7; D: .; size: .; CDR3: CASSSRTSPFYEQYF; DNA: TGTGCCAGCAGCTCCAGGACTTCCCCATTCTACGAGCAGTACTTC